This T cell receptor beta chain was recovered during a study of shared clonotypes between healthy human individuals. Comment on this clone: Its antigen is still unknown.

Naive CD8 cells comprised CD45RO-negative, CCR7-positively selected cells, excluding terminally differentiated effector memory CD45RA+ cells. This CDR3 is 15 amino acids long. CDR1 is MNHEY, CDR2 SVGAGI, per germline. Trimming at V came to 0 bases and at J to 3 bases, leaving 4 bases not matched to a gene. Study outcomes and limitations: Owing to a small donor count, the genetic and exposure-history diversity represented was limited. The study found about 5% of naive CD4 clonotypes shared across a few donors. Naive subsets tended to show greater estimated richness than memory subsets.

As handled by the study authors: ImmunoSEQ sequences covered only the junction and lacked quality scores; filtering therefore differed. Method: immunoSEQ multiplex PCR; TCRdb's copy keeps in-frame clones and lacks some. That table supplies the V and J calls and clone size; D and trimming were determined from the DNA. The table has 650,000 to 800,000 clones, roughly 94% seen once; the top ten hold roughly 22%. The sequence derives from a man younger than 40 in good health. Sequenced input: naive CD8+ T cells sorted from blood. The gene calls are TRBV6-5 and TRBJ2-7; the match to TRBD1 covers 8 bases. CDR3 DNA: TGTGCCAGCAGTTACTCTGGACAGGGTAGCTACGAGCAGTACTTC. Translation gives CASSYSGQGSYEQYF.